A single sample is the source of the 15 T cell receptor beta chains below, sequenced in a study of monozygotic twins with inflammatory bowel disease. With the 5' RACE reads reprocessed, TCRdb shows one record per CDR3 protein and no DNA. The sample table sets out roughly 120,000 distinct CDR3 sequences. Sequenced input: blood. Receptors were obtained from a human donor with ulcerative colitis or Crohn's disease, or a healthy co-twin of an affected twin (not recorded which).

The rearrangement links TRBV20-1 to TRBJ1-1; TCRdb proposes TRBD1, but this gene call is untestable without DNA. The CDR3 has 12 residues. In germline, CDR1 is DFQATT, CDR2 SNEGSKA (reference sequence). CDR3 sequence: CRGDRPNTEAFF.

This rearrangement joins TRBV4-2 to TRBJ1-1; the TRBD1 assignment by TCRdb is unverifiable without DNA. The CDR3 is made up of 17 amino acids. Germline lookup yields CDR1 LGHNA and CDR2 YNFKEQ. CDR3 loop: CASSPDAGQGWTTEAFF.

The chain is built from TRBV7-6 and TRBJ1-4. CDR1 is SGHVS and CDR2 is FNYEAQ in the germline V gene. This CDR3 contains 13 residues. CDR3 region: CASSLVGDEKLFF.

This rearrangement joins TRBV12-3 or TRBV12-4 to TRBJ1-5; there is no DNA to check the TCRdb D call of TRBD1. There are 15 residues in the CDR3. The CDR3 sequence: CASSSYRGRNQPQHF.

The V call is TRBV6-5, the J call TRBJ2-1. Germline CDR1 MNHEY, CDR2 SVGAGI. This CDR3 region has 17 residues. CDR3 in amino acids: CASSYSTTLVSYNEQFF.

The chain has TRBV6-5 and TRBJ2-5. The CDR3 is 13 residues long. In germline, CDR1 is MNHEY, CDR2 SVGAGI. CDR3 region: CASSYGFLETQYF.

J is TRBJ1-5 and V is TRBV11-2; TCRdb's D call, TRBD1, is unchecked because there is no DNA. This CDR3 is built from 14 residues. Germline lookup yields CDR1 SGHAT and CDR2 FQNNGV. CDR3 amino acids: CASRGQGVGQPQHF.

V and J are TRBV28 and TRBJ2-7; the TCRdb D gene call, TRBD1, has no DNA to confirm it. CDR1 is MDHEN, CDR2 SYDVKM, per germline. This CDR3 has 14 residues. The CDR3: CASLLGGDLYEQYF.

This sequence joins TRBV7-2 and TRBJ2-6; TCRdb picks TRBD1, but there is no DNA to check that call. CDR1 SGHTA and CDR2 FQGNSA come from the germline V gene. The CDR3 contains 15 residues. The CDR3: CASSAPYSGANVLTF.

The CDR3 protein is CSVEDRGLAGGPSYNEQFF. The chain recombines TRBV29-1 with TRBJ2-1; TCRdb gives TRBD2 as the D gene, but with no DNA this cannot be confirmed. Germline V gene lookup returns CDR1 SQVTM and CDR2 ANQGSEA. The CDR3 is made up of 19 amino acids.

The J gene is TRBJ2-3, the V gene TRBV7-9. Per the germline V gene, CDR1 is SEHNR and CDR2 is FQNEAQ (reference sequence). The CDR3 loop spans 12 amino acids. CDR3 amino acids: CASSLLGDTQYF.

The V and J genes are TRBV5-4 and TRBJ1-4; TCRdb reports TRBD1, a call that lacks DNA to check it against. The CDR3 has 16 amino acids. Germline V lookup: CDR1 SGHNT, CDR2 YYREEE (reference sequence). The CDR3 region is CASSPTGETTNEKLFF.

The genes are TRBV10-2 and TRBJ2-7; the D call from TCRdb, TRBD2, cannot be confirmed without DNA. The CDR3 covers 18 residues. Germline V CDR1 and CDR2: WSHSY, SAAADI. The CDR3 sequence: CASSDAGLAGGISYEQYF.

The CDR3 loop reads CASSRARGGYNEQFF. The chain employs TRBV19 and TRBJ2-1; TCRdb's D gene call, TRBD1, goes unchecked for lack of DNA. Germline V gene lookup returns CDR1 LNHDA and CDR2 SQIVND (reference sequence). This CDR3 comprises 15 residues.

The chain uses TRBV19 and TRBJ1-1; TCRdb's D call of TRBD1 is untestable without DNA. Germline V CDR1 and CDR2: LNHDA, SQIVND (reference sequence). The CDR3 covers 16 residues. This CDR3 is CASSRRDREPYTEAFF.